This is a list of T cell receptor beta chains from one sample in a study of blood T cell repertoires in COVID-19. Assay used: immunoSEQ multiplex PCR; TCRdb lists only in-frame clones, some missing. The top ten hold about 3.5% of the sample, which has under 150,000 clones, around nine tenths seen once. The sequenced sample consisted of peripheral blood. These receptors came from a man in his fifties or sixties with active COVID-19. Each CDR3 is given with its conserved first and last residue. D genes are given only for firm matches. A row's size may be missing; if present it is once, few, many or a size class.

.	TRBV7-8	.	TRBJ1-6	TGTGCCAGCAGCATCCGGCAGGGAAGTTCACCCCTCCACTTT	CASSIRQGSSPLHF
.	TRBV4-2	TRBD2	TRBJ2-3	TGTGCCAGCAGTGAAATTAGCGGGGGGGCAGATACGCAGTATTTT	CASSEISGGADTQYF
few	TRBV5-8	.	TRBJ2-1	TGTGCCAGCAGCCCCACACAACAGGGCACTAGCGTCCATGAGCAGTTCTTC	CASSPTQQGTSVHEQFF
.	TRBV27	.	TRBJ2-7	TGTGCCAGCAGCCCCTTGGGGCCATACGAGCAGTACTTC	CASSPLGPYEQYF
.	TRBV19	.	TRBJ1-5	TGTGCCAGTAGTGGCCAGGGAGGCGGTCAGCCCCAGCATTTT	CASSGQGGGQPQHF
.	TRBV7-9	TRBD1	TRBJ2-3	TGTGCCAGCAGCTCGGGACAGCTAACTAGCACAGATACGCAGTATTTT	CASSSGQLTSTDTQYF
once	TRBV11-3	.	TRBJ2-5	TGTGCCAGCAGCTTAGGTACAGCTCAAGAGACCCAGTACTTC	CASSLGTAQETQYF
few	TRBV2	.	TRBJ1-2	TGTGCCAGCAGTGAGCTGCGGGGGGCAGGGTATGGCTACACCTTC	CASSELRGAGYGYTF
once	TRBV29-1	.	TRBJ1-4	TGCAGCGTGAGGGAACTGGATGAAAAACTGTTTTTT	CSVRELDEKLFF
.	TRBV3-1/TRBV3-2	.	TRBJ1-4	TGTGCCAGCAGCCGGGACATTAATGAAAAACTGTTTTTT	CASSRDINEKLFF
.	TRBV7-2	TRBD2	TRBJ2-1	TGTGCCAGCAGCTCAACGGGGGGATCCTACAATGAGCAGTTCTTC	CASSSTGGSYNEQFF
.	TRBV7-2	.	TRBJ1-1	TGTGCCAGCAGCTCTCAACAGGGTTCTGAGGTTAAAGCTTTCTTT	CASSSQQGSEVKAFF
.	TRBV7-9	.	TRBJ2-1	TGTGCCAGCAGCTTAGGAGGGGGATCTCACAATGAGCAGTTCTTC	CASSLGGGSHNEQFF
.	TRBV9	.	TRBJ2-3	TGTGCCAGCAGCCAAATGGATAGCGGTCCCACAGATACGCAGTATTTT	CASSQMDSGPTDTQYF
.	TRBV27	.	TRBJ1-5	TGTGCCAGCAGTCATACAGGGCTACGTCAGCCCCAGCATTTT	CASSHTGLRQPQHF
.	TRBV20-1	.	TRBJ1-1	TGCAGTGCTAGTCAGAGGCGGGGGGGTACTGAAGCTTTCTTT	CSASQRRGGTEAFF
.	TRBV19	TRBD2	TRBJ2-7	TGTGCCAGTAGTCCTTTGACTAGCGTTCTCTACGAGCAGTACTTC	CASSPLTSVLYEQYF
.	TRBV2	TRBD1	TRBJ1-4	TGTGCCAGCAGTTTTAACAGGGGGCGACTCAGGACTAATGAAAAACTGTTTTTT	CASSFNRGRLRTNEKLFF
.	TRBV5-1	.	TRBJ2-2	TGCGCCAGCAGCGTACAGGGAGTGAACACCGGGGAGCTGTTTTTT	CASSVQGVNTGELFF
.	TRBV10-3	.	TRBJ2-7	TGTGCCATCAGTCTAGGGGTTAGTGGGGCCTACGAGCAGTACTTC	CAISLGVSGAYEQYF
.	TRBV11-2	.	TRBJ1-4	TGTGCCAGCAGCTTGACTCTGACTAATGAAAAACTGTTTTTT	CASSLTLTNEKLFF
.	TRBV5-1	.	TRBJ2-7	TGCGCCAGCAGCTTGGCGCCAGGGGACGAGCAGTACTTC	CASSLAPGDEQYF
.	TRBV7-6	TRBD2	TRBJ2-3	TGTGCCAGCAGCTCGCTTAAGACTAGCGGGGGGAGAGATACGCAGTATTTT	CASSSLKTSGGRDTQYF
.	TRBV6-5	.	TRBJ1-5	TGTGCCAGCAGAACTGGAGATCAGCCCCAGCATTTT	CASRTGDQPQHF
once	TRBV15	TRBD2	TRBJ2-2	TGTGCCACCAGCAGATTTAGCGGGAGGGGCACCGGGGAGCTGTTTTTT	CATSRFSGRGTGELFF
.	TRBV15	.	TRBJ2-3	TGTGCCACCAGCAGAGGAGAGAGCACAGATACGCAGTATTTT	CATSRGESTDTQYF
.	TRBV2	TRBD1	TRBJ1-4	TGTGCCAGCAGTGCCCAGGGGGCGGTTGGGGAAAAACTGTTTTTT	CASSAQGAVGEKLFF
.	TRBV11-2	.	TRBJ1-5	TGTGCCAGCACCTGGAGGAGGTTCTGCCCCCAGCATTTT	CASTWRRFCPQHF